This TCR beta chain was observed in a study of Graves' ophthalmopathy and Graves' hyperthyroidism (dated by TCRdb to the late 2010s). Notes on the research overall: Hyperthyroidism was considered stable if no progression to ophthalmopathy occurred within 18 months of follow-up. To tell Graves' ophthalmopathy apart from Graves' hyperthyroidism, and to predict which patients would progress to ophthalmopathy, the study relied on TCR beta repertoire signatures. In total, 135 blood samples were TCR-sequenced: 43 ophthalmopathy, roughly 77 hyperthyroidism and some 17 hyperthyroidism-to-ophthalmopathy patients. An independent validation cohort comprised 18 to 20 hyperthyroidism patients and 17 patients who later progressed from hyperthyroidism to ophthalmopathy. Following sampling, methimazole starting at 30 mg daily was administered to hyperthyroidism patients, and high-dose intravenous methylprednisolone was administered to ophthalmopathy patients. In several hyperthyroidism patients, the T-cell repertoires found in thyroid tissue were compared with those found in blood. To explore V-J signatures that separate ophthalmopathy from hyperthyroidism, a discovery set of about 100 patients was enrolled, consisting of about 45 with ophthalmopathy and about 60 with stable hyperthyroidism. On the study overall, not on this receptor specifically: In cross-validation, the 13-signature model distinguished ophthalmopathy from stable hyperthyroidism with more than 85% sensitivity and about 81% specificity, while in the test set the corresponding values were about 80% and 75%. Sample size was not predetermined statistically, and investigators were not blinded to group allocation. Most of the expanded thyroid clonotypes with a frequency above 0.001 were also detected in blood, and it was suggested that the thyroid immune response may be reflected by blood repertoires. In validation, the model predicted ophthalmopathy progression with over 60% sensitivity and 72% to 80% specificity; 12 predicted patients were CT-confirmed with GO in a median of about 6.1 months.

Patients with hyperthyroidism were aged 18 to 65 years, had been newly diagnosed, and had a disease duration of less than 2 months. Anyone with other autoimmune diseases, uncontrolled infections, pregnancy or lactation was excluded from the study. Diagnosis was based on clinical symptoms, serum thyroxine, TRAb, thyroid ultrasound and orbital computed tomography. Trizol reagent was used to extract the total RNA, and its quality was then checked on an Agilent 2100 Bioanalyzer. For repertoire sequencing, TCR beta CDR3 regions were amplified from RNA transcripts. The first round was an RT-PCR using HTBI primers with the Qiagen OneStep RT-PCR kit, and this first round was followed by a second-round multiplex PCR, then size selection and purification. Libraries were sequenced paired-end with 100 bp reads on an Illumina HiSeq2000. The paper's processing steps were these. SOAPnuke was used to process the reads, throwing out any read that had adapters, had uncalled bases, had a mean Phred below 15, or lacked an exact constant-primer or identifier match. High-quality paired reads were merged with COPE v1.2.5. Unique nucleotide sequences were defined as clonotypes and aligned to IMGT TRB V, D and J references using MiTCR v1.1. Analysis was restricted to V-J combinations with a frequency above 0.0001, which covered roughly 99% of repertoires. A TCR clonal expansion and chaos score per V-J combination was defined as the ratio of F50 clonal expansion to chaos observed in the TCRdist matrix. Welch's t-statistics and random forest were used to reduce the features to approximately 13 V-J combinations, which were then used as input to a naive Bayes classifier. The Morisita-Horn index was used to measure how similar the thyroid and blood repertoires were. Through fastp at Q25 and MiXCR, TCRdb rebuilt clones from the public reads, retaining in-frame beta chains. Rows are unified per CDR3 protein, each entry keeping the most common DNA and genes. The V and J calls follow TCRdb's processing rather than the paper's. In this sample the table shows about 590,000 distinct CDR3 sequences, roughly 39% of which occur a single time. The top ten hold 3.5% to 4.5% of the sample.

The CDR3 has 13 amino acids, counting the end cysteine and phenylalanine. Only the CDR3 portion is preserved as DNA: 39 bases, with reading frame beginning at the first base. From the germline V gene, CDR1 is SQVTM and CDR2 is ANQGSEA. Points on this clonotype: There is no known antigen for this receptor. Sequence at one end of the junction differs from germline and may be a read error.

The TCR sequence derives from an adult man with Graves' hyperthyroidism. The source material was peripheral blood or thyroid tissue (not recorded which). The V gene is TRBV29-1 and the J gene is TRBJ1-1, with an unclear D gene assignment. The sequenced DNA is TGCGGCGTTGAAAACGGCCGAAACACTGAAGCTTTCTTT. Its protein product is CGVENGRNTEAFF. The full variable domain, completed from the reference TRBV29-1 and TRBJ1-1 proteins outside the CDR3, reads SAVISQKPSRDICQRGTSLTIQCQVDSQVTMMFWYRQQPGQSLTLIATANQGSEATYESGFVIDKFPISRPNLTFSTLTVSNMSPEDSSIYLCGVENGRNTEAFFGQGTRLTVV.